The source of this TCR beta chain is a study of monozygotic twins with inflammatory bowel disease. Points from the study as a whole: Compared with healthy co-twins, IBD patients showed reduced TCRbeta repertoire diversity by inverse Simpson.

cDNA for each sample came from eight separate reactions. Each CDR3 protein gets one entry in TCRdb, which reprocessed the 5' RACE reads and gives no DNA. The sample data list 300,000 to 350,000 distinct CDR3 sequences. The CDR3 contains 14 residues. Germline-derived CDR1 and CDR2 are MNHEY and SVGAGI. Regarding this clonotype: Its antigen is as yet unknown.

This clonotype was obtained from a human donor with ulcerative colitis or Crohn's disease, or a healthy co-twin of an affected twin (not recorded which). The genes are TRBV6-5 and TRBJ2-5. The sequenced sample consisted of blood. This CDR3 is CASSYSRRQETQYF.